This is a list of T cell receptor beta chains from one sample in a study of blood T cell repertoires in COVID-19. This table comes from immunoSEQ multiplex PCR, and its TCRdb copy is limited to in-frame clones, with some not included. This sample has 55,000 to 80,000 clones, with about 80% found just once. The material sequenced was peripheral blood. Source of these receptors: a woman aged 70-85 years with acute or convalescent COVID-19. The CDR3 runs from the conserved cysteine through the conserved F or W. Fields, in order: clone size, D gene, J gene, V gene, CDR3 DNA, CDR3 protein. The D gene is left open where the match is weak. Size tells how often a clone was seen (once, few, many) or the class of an expanded clone, and some rows leave it out.

abundance: -; d_gene: TRBD2; j_gene: TRBJ2-7; v_gene: TRBV6-1; CDR3nt: TGTGCCAGCAGTGAAGGCGGGAGAACCCTCCGCTCGGAGCAGTACTTC; CDR3aa: CASSEGGRTLRSEQYF
abundance: -; d_gene: -; j_gene: TRBJ2-3; v_gene: TRBV28; CDR3nt: TGTGCCAGCAGTTTGCTATCGGACAGAAGAAATACGCAGTATTTT; CDR3aa: CASSLLSDRRNTQYF
abundance: -; d_gene: -; j_gene: TRBJ1-1; v_gene: TRBV21-1; CDR3nt: TGTGCCAGCAGCAATTACTCCCCTGAAGCTTTCTTT; CDR3aa: CASSNYSPEAFF
abundance: -; d_gene: -; j_gene: TRBJ1-3; v_gene: TRBV5-6; CDR3nt: TGTGCCAGCAGTTTTTACAGCTCTGGAAACACCATATATTTT; CDR3aa: CASSFYSSGNTIYF
abundance: -; d_gene: TRBD1; j_gene: TRBJ2-4; v_gene: TRBV19; CDR3nt: TGTGCCAGTAGTACCGGACAGGCGAACATTCAGTACTTC; CDR3aa: CASSTGQANIQYF
abundance: -; d_gene: TRBD1; j_gene: TRBJ2-5; v_gene: TRBV13; CDR3nt: TGTGCCAGCACCCTTAAGACAGGGAACCCTCAAGAGACCCAGTACTTC; CDR3aa: CASTLKTGNPQETQYF
abundance: -; d_gene: -; j_gene: TRBJ1-1; v_gene: TRBV5-1; CDR3nt: TGCGCCAGCAGCTTCGGGAACACTGAAGCTTTCTTT; CDR3aa: CASSFGNTEAFF
abundance: -; d_gene: TRBD2; j_gene: TRBJ2-3; v_gene: TRBV5-1; CDR3nt: TGCGCCAGCAGCCCCGAAGGACGCGGGGGGACAGATACGCAGTATTTT; CDR3aa: CASSPEGRGGTDTQYF
abundance: -; d_gene: TRBD2; j_gene: TRBJ2-1; v_gene: TRBV5-1; CDR3nt: TGCGCCAGCAGCCCCGCTAGCGGGACAATTAATGAGCAGTTCTTC; CDR3aa: CASSPASGTINEQFF
abundance: -; d_gene: -; j_gene: TRBJ1-1; v_gene: TRBV9; CDR3nt: TGTGCCAGCAGCCCTTTACAGGGTTCGACTGAAGCTTTCTTT; CDR3aa: CASSPLQGSTEAFF
abundance: once; d_gene: -; j_gene: TRBJ2-3; v_gene: TRBV10-1; CDR3nt: TGCGCCAGCAGTGCTAGCGGCACAGATACGCAGTATTTT; CDR3aa: CASSASGTDTQYF
abundance: -; d_gene: TRBD1; j_gene: TRBJ2-5; v_gene: TRBV5-6; CDR3nt: TGTGCCAGCAGCTCAGGGACAGGCCTACCGCAAGAGACCCAGTACTTC; CDR3aa: CASSSGTGLPQETQYF
abundance: -; d_gene: -; j_gene: TRBJ1-3; v_gene: TRBV7-9; CDR3nt: TGTGCCAGCAGCCCCGGCGAGCGAGACACCATATATTTT; CDR3aa: CASSPGERDTIYF
abundance: -; d_gene: TRBD1; j_gene: TRBJ1-4; v_gene: TRBV30; CDR3nt: TGTGCCTGGAGTACAGGGGGCGCCGATGAAAAACTGTTTTTT; CDR3aa: CAWSTGGADEKLFF
abundance: -; d_gene: -; j_gene: TRBJ1-5; v_gene: TRBV24-1; CDR3nt: TGTGCCACCAGTGACCCCGAGGGCAGTCAGCCCCAGCATTTT; CDR3aa: CATSDPEGSQPQHF
abundance: -; d_gene: -; j_gene: TRBJ2-2; v_gene: TRBV2; CDR3nt: TGTGCCAGCATCAAATCAACGAACACCGGGGAGCTGTTTTTT; CDR3aa: CASIKSTNTGELFF
abundance: -; d_gene: TRBD2; j_gene: TRBJ2-7; v_gene: TRBV2; CDR3nt: TGTGCCAGCACGCCCGACGGGAGGAACGAGCAGTACTTC; CDR3aa: CASTPDGRNEQYF
abundance: few; d_gene: -; j_gene: TRBJ1-1; v_gene: TRBV7-6; CDR3nt: TGTGCCAGCAGCAGAGCGAGAGGGGGGAACACTGAAGCTTTCTTT; CDR3aa: CASSRARGGNTEAFF
abundance: -; d_gene: -; j_gene: TRBJ1-1; v_gene: TRBV18; CDR3nt: TGTGCCAGCTCACCACCGGGGCAGGGCTGGCTAGCTTTCTTT; CDR3aa: CASSPPGQGWLAFF
abundance: once; d_gene: -; j_gene: TRBJ1-1; v_gene: TRBV27; CDR3nt: TGTGCCAGCAGTTTGAGGCAGACCTTCACTGAAGCTTTCTTT; CDR3aa: CASSLRQTFTEAFF
abundance: -; d_gene: TRBD1; j_gene: TRBJ1-1; v_gene: TRBV10-3; CDR3nt: TGTGCCATCCGACCTGACAGGGGGCTGGTGAACACTGAAGCTTTCTTT; CDR3aa: CAIRPDRGLVNTEAFF
abundance: once; d_gene: -; j_gene: TRBJ1-3; v_gene: TRBV19; CDR3nt: TGTGCCAGTAACGCTCGGGGTATTGGAAACACCATATATTTT; CDR3aa: CASNARGIGNTIYF
abundance: few; d_gene: TRBD2; j_gene: TRBJ2-3; v_gene: TRBV5-4; CDR3nt: TGTGCCAGCAGCTCCAGGGTAGCGGGAGGCCCCACAGATACGCAGTATTTT; CDR3aa: CASSSRVAGGPTDTQYF
abundance: few; d_gene: TRBD2; j_gene: TRBJ2-2; v_gene: TRBV28; CDR3nt: TGTGCCAGCAGATCCCTGAGCGGGAGAGCCGGGGAGCTGTTTTTT; CDR3aa: CASRSLSGRAGELFF
abundance: few; d_gene: -; j_gene: TRBJ1-3; v_gene: TRBV10-3; CDR3nt: TGTGCCATCAGTGTCGGGGACTCTGGAAACACCATATATTTT; CDR3aa: CAISVGDSGNTIYF
abundance: -; d_gene: TRBD1; j_gene: TRBJ1-4; v_gene: TRBV18; CDR3nt: TGTGCCAGCTCCCCCGGGACAGGGTTTGAAAAACTGTTTTTT; CDR3aa: CASSPGTGFEKLFF
abundance: -; d_gene: TRBD1; j_gene: TRBJ2-5; v_gene: TRBV20-1; CDR3nt: TGCAGTGCTAGTGGGGACAGGGGAATAGGAGAGACCCAGTACTTC; CDR3aa: CSASGDRGIGETQYF
abundance: -; d_gene: -; j_gene: TRBJ1-4; v_gene: TRBV5-6; CDR3nt: TGTGCCAGCAGCTTGGGGCAGGGCGCCTATAATGAAAAACTGTTTTTT; CDR3aa: CASSLGQGAYNEKLFF
abundance: once; d_gene: -; j_gene: TRBJ2-5; v_gene: TRBV18; CDR3nt: TGTGCCAGCTCACCGACGGGAAAAGAGACCCAGTACTTC; CDR3aa: CASSPTGKETQYF
abundance: -; d_gene: -; j_gene: TRBJ1-4; v_gene: TRBV5-8; CDR3nt: TGTGCCAGCAGCTTGGGGGCAGGGCAAGTTGCAACTAATGAAAAACTGTTTTTT; CDR3aa: CASSLGAGQVATNEKLFF
abundance: -; d_gene: TRBD2; j_gene: TRBJ2-1; v_gene: TRBV9; CDR3nt: TGTGCCAGCAGCCCTCGGGGTAGCGGGGGTGTAAGGGAGCAGTTCTTC; CDR3aa: CASSPRGSGGVREQFF
abundance: -; d_gene: TRBD1; j_gene: TRBJ1-6; v_gene: TRBV7-8; CDR3nt: TGTGCCAGCAGCCCGATGGACAGGGGCTCACCCCTCCACTTT; CDR3aa: CASSPMDRGSPLHF
abundance: -; d_gene: -; j_gene: TRBJ1-5; v_gene: TRBV24-1; CDR3nt: TGTGCCACGGCCGCAGATAGCAATCAGCCCCAGCATTTT; CDR3aa: CATAADSNQPQHF
abundance: -; d_gene: TRBD2; j_gene: TRBJ2-3; v_gene: TRBV5-4; CDR3nt: TGTGCCAGCAGCCCCTCGGGGCCTTTCTTCTCGGGGGGGGACACAGATACGCAGTATTTT; CDR3aa: CASSPSGPFFSGGDTDTQYF
abundance: -; d_gene: -; j_gene: TRBJ2-7; v_gene: TRBV7-2; CDR3nt: TGTGCCAGCAGCTCCCTATTTCAATCCGAGCAGTACTTC; CDR3aa: CASSSLFQSEQYF
abundance: -; d_gene: TRBD1; j_gene: TRBJ2-1; v_gene: TRBV30; CDR3nt: TGTGCCTGGAGTCGGGACAGGGCTGGGAATGAGCAGTTCTTC; CDR3aa: CAWSRDRAGNEQFF
abundance: -; d_gene: TRBD1; j_gene: TRBJ2-3; v_gene: TRBV7-2; CDR3nt: TGTGCCAGCAGGGTAGGGACAGCCCCAGATACGCAGTATTTT; CDR3aa: CASRVGTAPDTQYF
abundance: -; d_gene: -; j_gene: TRBJ1-1; v_gene: TRBV4-1; CDR3nt: TGCGCCAGCACCCCCGGACCCAATATAGGGGCTGAAGCTTTCTTT; CDR3aa: CASTPGPNIGAEAFF
abundance: -; d_gene: -; j_gene: TRBJ1-2; v_gene: TRBV19; CDR3nt: TGTGCCAGTAGTATACGGCGGAACTCGGAGTTCGGCTACACCTTC; CDR3aa: CASSIRRNSEFGYTF
abundance: few; d_gene: TRBD2; j_gene: TRBJ2-5; v_gene: TRBV18; CDR3nt: TGTGCCAGCTCACGGTCTGGGACTAGCGGAAGACAAGAGACCCAGTACTTC; CDR3aa: CASSRSGTSGRQETQYF
abundance: -; d_gene: -; j_gene: TRBJ2-5; v_gene: TRBV5-6; CDR3nt: TGTGCCAGCAGCCTACGCGAGCAGACCCAGTACTTC; CDR3aa: CASSLREQTQYF
abundance: -; d_gene: -; j_gene: TRBJ1-6; v_gene: TRBV7-9; CDR3nt: TGTGCCAGCAGCTTAATGGTCGCGGCCAATAATTCACCCCTCCACTTT; CDR3aa: CASSLMVAANNSPLHF
abundance: -; d_gene: TRBD2; j_gene: TRBJ2-5; v_gene: TRBV2; CDR3nt: TGTGCCAGCAGTGGGGGGACTAGCGGGAGGGGAGAGACCCAGTACTTC; CDR3aa: CASSGGTSGRGETQYF
abundance: once; d_gene: TRBD1; j_gene: TRBJ1-5; v_gene: TRBV5-8; CDR3nt: TGTGCCAGCAGCTCGGGCACAGGGGTCCAGCCCCAGCATTTT; CDR3aa: CASSSGTGVQPQHF
abundance: -; d_gene: TRBD1; j_gene: TRBJ1-4; v_gene: TRBV3-1/TRBV3-2; CDR3nt: TGTGCCAGCAGCCAACGCCAGGGGGTAACTAATGAAAAACTGTTTTTT; CDR3aa: CASSQRQGVTNEKLFF
abundance: -; d_gene: TRBD1; j_gene: TRBJ2-7; v_gene: TRBV2; CDR3nt: TGTGCCAGCAGTGAAGGACCGAGGACAGGGACGAACGAGCAGTACTTC; CDR3aa: CASSEGPRTGTNEQYF
abundance: -; d_gene: TRBD1; j_gene: TRBJ1-5; v_gene: TRBV2; CDR3nt: TGTGCCAGCAGACACAGGGGAATAGATCAGCCCCAGCATTTT; CDR3aa: CASRHRGIDQPQHF
abundance: -; d_gene: TRBD2; j_gene: TRBJ2-7; v_gene: TRBV7-8; CDR3nt: TGTGCCAGCAGCTTAGACAGGGCTAGCGGGATCGGGTACAACGAGCAGTACTTC; CDR3aa: CASSLDRASGIGYNEQYF